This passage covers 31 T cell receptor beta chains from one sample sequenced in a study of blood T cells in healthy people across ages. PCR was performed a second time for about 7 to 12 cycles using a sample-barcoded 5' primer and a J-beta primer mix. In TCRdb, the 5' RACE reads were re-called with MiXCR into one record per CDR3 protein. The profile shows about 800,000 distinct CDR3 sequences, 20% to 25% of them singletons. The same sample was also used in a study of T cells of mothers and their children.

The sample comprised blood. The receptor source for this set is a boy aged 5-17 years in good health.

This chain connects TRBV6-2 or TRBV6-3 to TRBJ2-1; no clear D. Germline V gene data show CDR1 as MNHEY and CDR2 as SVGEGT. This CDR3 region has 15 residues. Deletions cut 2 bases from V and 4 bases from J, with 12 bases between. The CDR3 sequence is CASSYGLTGYNEQFF. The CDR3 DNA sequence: TGTGCCAGCAGTTACGGGCTAACGGGTTACAATGAGCAGTTCTTC.

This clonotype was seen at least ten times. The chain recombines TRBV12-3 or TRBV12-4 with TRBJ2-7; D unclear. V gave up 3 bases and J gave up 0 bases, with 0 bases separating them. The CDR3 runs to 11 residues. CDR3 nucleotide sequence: TGTGCCAGCAGTTTCTCCTACGAGCAGTACTTC. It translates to CASSFSYEQYF.

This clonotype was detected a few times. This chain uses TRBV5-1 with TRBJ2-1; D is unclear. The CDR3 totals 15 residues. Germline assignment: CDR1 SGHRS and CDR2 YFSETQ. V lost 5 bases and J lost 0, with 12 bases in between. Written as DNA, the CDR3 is TGCGCCAGCAGAAAAGACGGCTCCTCCTACAATGAGCAGTTCTTC. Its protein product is CASRKDGSSYNEQFF.

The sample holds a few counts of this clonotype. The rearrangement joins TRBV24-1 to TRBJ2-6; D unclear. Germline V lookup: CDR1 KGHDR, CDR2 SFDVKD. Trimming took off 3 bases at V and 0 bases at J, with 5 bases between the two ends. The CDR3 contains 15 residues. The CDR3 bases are TGTGCCACCAGTGATCAAGGCTCTGGGGCCAACGTCCTGACTTTC. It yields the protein CATSDQGSGANVLTF.

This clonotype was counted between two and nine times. CDR3 DNA: TGCAGCGTTGAATGGGGGGCTTCCTCGGCTCGGGCTCGGGAGACCCAGTACTTC. Its translation is CSVEWGASSARARETQYF. The chain combines TRBV29-1 with TRBJ2-5; D assignment may be TRBD1 or TRBD2 (6 bases each). The CDR3 is 18 residues long. From germline, CDR1 is SQVTM and CDR2 ANQGSEA. Trimming pared 2 bases from V and 5 bases from J, leaving 27 bases between. Using reference TRBV29-1 and TRBJ2-5 for the parts outside the CDR3, the full variable domain is SAVISQKPSRDICQRGTSLTIQCQVDSQVTMMFWYRQQPGQSLTLIATANQGSEATYESGFVIDKFPISRPNLTFSTLTVSNMSPEDSSIYLCSVEWGASSARARETQYFGPGTRLLVL.

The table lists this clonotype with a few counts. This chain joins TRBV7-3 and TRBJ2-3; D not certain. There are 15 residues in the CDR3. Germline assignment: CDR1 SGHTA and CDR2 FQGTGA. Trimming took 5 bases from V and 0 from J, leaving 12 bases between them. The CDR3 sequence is CASSPFFGSTDTQYF. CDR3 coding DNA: TGTGCCAGCAGCCCGTTTTTCGGGAGCACAGATACGCAGTATTTT.

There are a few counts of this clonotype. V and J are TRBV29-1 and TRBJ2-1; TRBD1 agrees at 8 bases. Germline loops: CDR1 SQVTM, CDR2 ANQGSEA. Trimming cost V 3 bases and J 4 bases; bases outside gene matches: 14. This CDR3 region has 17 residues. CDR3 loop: CSVEGGWGDRSYNEQFF. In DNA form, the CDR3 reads TGCAGCGTTGAGGGTGGTTGGGGGGACAGGTCTTACAATGAGCAGTTCTTC.

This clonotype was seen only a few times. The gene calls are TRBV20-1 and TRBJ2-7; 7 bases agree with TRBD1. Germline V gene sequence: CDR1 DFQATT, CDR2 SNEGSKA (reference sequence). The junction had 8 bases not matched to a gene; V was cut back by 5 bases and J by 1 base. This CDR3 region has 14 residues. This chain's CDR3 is CSAEGGQVSYEQYF. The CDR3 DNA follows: TGCAGTGCTGAAGGCGGACAGGTTTCCTACGAGCAGTACTTC.

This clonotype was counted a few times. DNA for the CDR3: TGCGCCAGCAAGCAAGCGGGGGGCTACAATGAGCAGTTCTTC. Its translation: CASKQAGGYNEQFF. The chain combines TRBV5-1 with TRBJ2-1, with TRBD2 identical over 9 bases. Trimming at V came to 6 bases and at J to 3 bases, leaving 4 bases not matched to a gene. The CDR3 extends over 14 amino acids. CDR1 is SGHRS, CDR2 YFSETQ, per germline.

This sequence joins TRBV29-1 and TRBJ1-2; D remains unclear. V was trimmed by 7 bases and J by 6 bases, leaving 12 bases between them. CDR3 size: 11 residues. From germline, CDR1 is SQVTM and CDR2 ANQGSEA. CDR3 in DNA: TGCAGCGGTGGGAGGGTCGATGGCTACACCTTC. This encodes CSGGRVDGYTF.

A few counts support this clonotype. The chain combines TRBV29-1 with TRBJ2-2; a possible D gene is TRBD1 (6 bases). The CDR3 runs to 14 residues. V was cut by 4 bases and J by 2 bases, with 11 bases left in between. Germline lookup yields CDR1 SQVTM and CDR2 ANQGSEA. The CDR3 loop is CSVAGTLNTGELFF. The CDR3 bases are TGCAGCGTTGCCGGGACACTAAACACCGGGGAGCTGTTTTTT.

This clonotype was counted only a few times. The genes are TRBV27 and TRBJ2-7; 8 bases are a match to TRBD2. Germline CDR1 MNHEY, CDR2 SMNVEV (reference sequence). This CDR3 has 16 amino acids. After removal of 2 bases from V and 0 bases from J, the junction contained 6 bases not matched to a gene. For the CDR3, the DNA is TGTGCCAGCAGTTTAGCAGCGGGAGTGCCCTCCTACGAGCAGTACTTC. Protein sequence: CASSLAAGVPSYEQYF.

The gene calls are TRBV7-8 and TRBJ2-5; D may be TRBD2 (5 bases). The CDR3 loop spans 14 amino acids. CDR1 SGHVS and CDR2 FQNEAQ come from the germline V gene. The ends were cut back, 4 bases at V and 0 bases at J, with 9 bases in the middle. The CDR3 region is CASSSGINQETQYF. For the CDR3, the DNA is TGTGCCAGCAGCTCCGGGATAAACCAAGAGACCCAGTACTTC.

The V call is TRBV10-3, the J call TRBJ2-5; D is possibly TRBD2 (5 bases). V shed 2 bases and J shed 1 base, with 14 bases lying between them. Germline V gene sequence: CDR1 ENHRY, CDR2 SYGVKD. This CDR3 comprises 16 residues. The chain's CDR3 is CAISENATGSQETQYF. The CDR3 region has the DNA TGTGCCATCAGTGAGAACGCAACGGGGTCCCAAGAGACCCAGTACTTC.

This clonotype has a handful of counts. The CDR3 DNA reads as TGTGCCAGCAGTTTACTCAGGAAGACCTCAGTTAATTCACCCCTCCACTTT. Its translation is CASSLLRKTSVNSPLHF. J is TRBJ1-6 and V is TRBV21-1. TRBV21-1 is a pseudogene segment. The CDR3 contains 17 residues.

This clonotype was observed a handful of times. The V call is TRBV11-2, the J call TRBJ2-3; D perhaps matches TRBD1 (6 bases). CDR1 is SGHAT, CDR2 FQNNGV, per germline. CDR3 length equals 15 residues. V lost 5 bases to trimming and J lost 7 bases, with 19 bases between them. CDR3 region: CASSQDGRGIHTQYF. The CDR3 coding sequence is TGTGCCAGCAGCCAAGACGGCAGGGGCATTCATACGCAGTATTTT.

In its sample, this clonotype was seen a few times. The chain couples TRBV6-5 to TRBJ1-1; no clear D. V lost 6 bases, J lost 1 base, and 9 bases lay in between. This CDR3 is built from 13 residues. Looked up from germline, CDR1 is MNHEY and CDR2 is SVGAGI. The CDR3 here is CASSGFGNTEAFF. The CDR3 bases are TGTGCCAGCAGCGGGTTTGGGAACACTGAAGCTTTCTTT.

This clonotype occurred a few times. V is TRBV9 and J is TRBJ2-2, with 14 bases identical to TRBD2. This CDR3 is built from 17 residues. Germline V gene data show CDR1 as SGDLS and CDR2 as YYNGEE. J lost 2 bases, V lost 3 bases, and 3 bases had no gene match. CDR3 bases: TGTGCCAGCAGCGGGACTAGCGGGGGGCCTAACACCGGGGAGCTGTTTTTT. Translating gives CASSGTSGGPNTGELFF.

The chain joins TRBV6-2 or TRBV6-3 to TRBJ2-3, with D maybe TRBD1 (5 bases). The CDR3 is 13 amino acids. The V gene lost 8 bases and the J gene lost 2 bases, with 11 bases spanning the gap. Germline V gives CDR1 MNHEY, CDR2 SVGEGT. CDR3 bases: TGTGCCAGCGCCCAGGGAATCACAGATACGCAGTATTTT. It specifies CASAQGITDTQYF.

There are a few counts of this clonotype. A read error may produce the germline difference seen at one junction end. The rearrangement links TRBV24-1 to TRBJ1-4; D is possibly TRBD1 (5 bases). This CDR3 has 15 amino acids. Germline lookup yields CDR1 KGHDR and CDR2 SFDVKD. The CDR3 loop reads CATSENGATGEKLVF. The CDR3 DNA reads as TGTGCCACCAGTGAGAACGGGGCTACGGGTGAAAAACTGGTTTTT.

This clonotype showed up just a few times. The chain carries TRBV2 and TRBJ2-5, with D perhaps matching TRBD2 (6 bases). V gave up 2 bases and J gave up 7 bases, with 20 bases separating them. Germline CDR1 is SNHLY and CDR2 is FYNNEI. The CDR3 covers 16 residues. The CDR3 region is CASSELQSGGIGTQYF. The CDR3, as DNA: TGTGCCAGCAGTGAACTTCAAAGTGGGGGGATTGGGACCCAGTACTTC.

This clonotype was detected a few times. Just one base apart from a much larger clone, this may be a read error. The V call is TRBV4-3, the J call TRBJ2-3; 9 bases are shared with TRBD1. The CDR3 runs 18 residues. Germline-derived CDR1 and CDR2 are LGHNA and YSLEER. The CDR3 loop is CASSQDPTGGLSTDRQYF. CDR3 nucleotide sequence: TGCGCCAGCAGCCAAGACCCTACAGGGGGCCTAAGCACAGATAGGCAGTATTTT.

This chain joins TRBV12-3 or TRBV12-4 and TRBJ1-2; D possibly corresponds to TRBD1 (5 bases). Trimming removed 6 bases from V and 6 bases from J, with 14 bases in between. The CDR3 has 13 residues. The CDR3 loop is CASSRLSGNGYTF. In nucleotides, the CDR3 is TGTGCCAGCAGCCGACTCTCAGGGAATGGCTACACCTTC.

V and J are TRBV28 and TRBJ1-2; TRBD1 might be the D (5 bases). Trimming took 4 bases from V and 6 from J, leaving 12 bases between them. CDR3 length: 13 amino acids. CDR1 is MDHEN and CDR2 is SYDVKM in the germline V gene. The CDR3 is CASSSGQLNGYTF. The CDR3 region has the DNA TGTGCCAGCAGTTCGGGGCAGCTAAATGGCTACACCTTC.

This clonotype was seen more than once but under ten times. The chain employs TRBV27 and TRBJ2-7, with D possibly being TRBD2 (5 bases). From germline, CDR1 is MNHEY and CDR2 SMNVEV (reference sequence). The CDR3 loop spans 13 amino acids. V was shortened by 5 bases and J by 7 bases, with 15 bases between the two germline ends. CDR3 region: CASSTLGLGEQYF. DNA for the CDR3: TGTGCCAGCAGTACCTTAGGACTGGGGGAGCAGTACTTC.

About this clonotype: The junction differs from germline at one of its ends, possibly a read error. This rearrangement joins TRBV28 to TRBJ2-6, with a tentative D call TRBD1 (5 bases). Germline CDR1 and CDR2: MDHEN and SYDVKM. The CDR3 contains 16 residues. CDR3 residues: CASSRSRAAGANVPTF. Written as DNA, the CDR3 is TGTGCCAGCAGTAGGAGTCGGGCGGCTGGGGCCAACGTCCCGACTTTC.

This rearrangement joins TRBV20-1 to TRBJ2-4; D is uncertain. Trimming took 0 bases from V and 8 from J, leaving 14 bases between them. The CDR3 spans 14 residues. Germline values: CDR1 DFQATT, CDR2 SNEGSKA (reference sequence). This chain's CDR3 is CSARDGTNTYIQYF. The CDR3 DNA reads TGCAGTGCTAGAGATGGAACAAATACGTACATTCAGTACTTC.

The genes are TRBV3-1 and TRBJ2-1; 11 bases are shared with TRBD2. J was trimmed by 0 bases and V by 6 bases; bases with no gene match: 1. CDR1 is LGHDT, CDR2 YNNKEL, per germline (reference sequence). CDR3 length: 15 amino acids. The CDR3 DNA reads TGTGCCAGCAGGGGACTAGCGGACTCCTACAATGAGCAGTTCTTC. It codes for CASRGLADSYNEQFF.

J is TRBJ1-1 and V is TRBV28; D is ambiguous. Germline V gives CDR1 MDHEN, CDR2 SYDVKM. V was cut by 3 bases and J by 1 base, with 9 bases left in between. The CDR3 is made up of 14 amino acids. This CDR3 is CASSFELSNTEAFF. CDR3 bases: TGTGCCAGCAGTTTCGAGTTGTCGAACACTGAAGCTTTCTTT.

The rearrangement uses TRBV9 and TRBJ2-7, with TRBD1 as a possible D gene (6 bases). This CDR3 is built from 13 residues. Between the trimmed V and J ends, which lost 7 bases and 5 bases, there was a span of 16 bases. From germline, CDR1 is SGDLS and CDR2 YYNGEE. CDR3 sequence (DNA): TGTGCCAGCGGCCGAGGGGGTCTCAACGAGCAGTACTTC. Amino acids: CASGRGGLNEQYF.

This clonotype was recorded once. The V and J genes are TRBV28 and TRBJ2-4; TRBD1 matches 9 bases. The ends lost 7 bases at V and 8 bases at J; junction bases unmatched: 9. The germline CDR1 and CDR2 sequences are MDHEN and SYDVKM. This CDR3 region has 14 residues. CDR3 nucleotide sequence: TGTGCCAGCACCGACATACAGGGGGCCTACATTCAGTACTTC. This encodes CASTDIQGAYIQYF.